A selection of T cell receptor beta chains follows, all from one sample in a study of T cell responses to AZD1222 COVID-19 vaccine. Some clones are missing from TCRdb's copy, which holds only in-frame ones; the method was immunoSEQ multiplex PCR. The sample carries roughly 200,000 clones, approximately 92% recorded once. Source: peripheral blood, taken 28 days after the second dose of the MenACWY control vaccine. These receptors were obtained from an adult who received the MenACWY meningococcal vaccine as a control. Both conserved end residues are part of each CDR3. Size is stated for part of the rows, as once, few or many counts, or as a class when the clone is expanded.

v_call,j_call,clone_size,cdr3_aa
TRBV6-5,TRBJ1-2,NA,CASRPTGTGLGYTF
TRBV3-1/TRBV3-2,TRBJ1-6,NA,CASRYMARGGNSPLHF
TRBV16,TRBJ1-2,NA,CASSQSPAPYGYTF
TRBV2,TRBJ1-3,NA,CASSGIASWISGNTIYF
TRBV30,TRBJ2-5,NA,CAWSIPRTLQETQYF
TRBV5-5,TRBJ1-1,NA,CASSWGQGEGEAFF
TRBV19,TRBJ1-6,NA,CASTETRSYNSPLHF
TRBV14,TRBJ1-4,once,CASSQEFNGKLFF
TRBV3-1/TRBV3-2,TRBJ1-6,once,CASSQAGLYNSPLHF
TRBV15,TRBJ1-5,NA,CATSRVGGVRTQPQHF